Below, one T cell receptor beta chain is given with its context. Antigen: not known. These data are taken from a study of cytomegalovirus exposure and HLA in healthy donors. CDR1 and CDR2 (germline): SGHAT, FQNNGV. V was pared by 1 base and J by 7 bases, with 5 bases of the junction left unmatched. The CDR3 spans 14 residues. The PCR had 60 Vbeta and 13 Jbeta primers. Only in-frame clones appear in the TCRdb table, and some are missing; sequencing was by immunoSEQ multiplex PCR. The sample consists of roughly 160,000 clones, around 83% of them appearing once. Study results and limitations: Highest at DRB1 and lowest at HLA-C, TCR association rates differed among HLA loci in a later analysis. Some V segments, including TRBV6-2 and TRBV6-3, were excluded as indistinguishable.

Sequencing was performed on PBMCs. The receptor's source is a man younger than 45 in good health and CMV-seropositive. J is TRBJ2-7 and V is TRBV11-2; 9 nucleotides line up with TRBD1. In DNA, the CDR3 is TGTGCCAGCAGCTTAGTCAGGACAGGGGAAGAGCAGTACTTC. This encodes CASSLVRTGEEQYF.